This is a list of T cell receptor beta chains from one sample in a study of T cell repertoires in cytomegalovirus infection. TCRdb reprocessed the reads via MiXCR and lists one record per CDR3 protein. The sample includes about 920,000 distinct CDR3 sequences, around 30% of them seen just once. These receptors are not linked to any known antigen. The sample here was cultured CD8+ T cells from PBMCs, taken from culture after CMV antigen stimulation. The receptors were gathered from a human donor in good health (CMV status not recorded). Some clones in this sample may be carry-over from other donors' samples. CDR3s include the opening cysteine and the closing phenylalanine or tryptophan. A D gene is named only where the DNA matches it firmly. Rows may omit the clone size; those that give it use once, few, many or a size class.

v_call	j_call	d_call	clone_size	cdr3_aa	cdr3_nt
TRBV6-5	TRBJ1-5	TRBD1	few	CASSYPDRAHNQPQHF	TGTGCCAGCAGTTACCCGGACAGGGCCCACAATCAGCCCCAGCATTTT
TRBV25-1	TRBJ1-6	-	many	CASSWGWAYNSPLHF	TGTGCCAGCAGTTGGGGGTGGGCATATAATTCACCCCTCCACTTT
TRBV29-1	TRBJ1-1	-	-	CSGLGNENTEAFF	TGCAGCGGTCTAGGAAACGAGAACACTGAAGCTTTCTTT
TRBV7-2	TRBJ2-5	-	-	CVSSFKPRETQYF	TGTGTCAGCAGCTTTAAACCACGAGAGACCCAGTACTTT
TRBV12-5	TRBJ1-2	-	-	CASGLTGTPRVYGYTF	TGTGCTAGTGGACTCACCGGGACTCCAAGGGTGTATGGCTACACCTTC
TRBV19	TRBJ1-5	TRBD1	-	CASRDRGYNQPQHF	TGTGCCAGCCGGGACAGGGGTTACAATCAGCCCCAGCATTTT
TRBV28	TRBJ1-5	-	few	CASSLYRPRNQPQHF	TGTGCCAGCAGTTTGTACAGGCCCCGCAATCAGCCCCAGCATTTT
TRBV7-9	TRBJ2-5	TRBD1	few	CASSTRQGGTQYF	TGTGCCAGCAGCACAAGACAGGGGGGGACCCAGTACTTC
TRBV4-1	TRBJ1-6	-	-	CASSRGRDPLNSPLHF	TGCGCCAGCAGCCGAGGACGGGATCCACTTAATTCACCCCTCCACTTT
TRBV27	TRBJ1-1	TRBD1	-	CASSLRTGGAEAFF	TGTGCCAGCAGTCTTCGGACAGGGGGGGCTGAAGCTTTCTTT
TRBV19	TRBJ1-5	TRBD1	-	CASGLTGGGQPQHF	TGTGCCAGTGGATTGACAGGGGGCGGTCAGCCCCAGCATTTT
TRBV10-2	TRBJ2-1	-	-	CATITGYNEQFF	TGCGCCACCATTACAGGGTATAATGAGCAGTTCTTC
TRBV6-5	TRBJ1-5	-	few	CASHNGGPNQPQHF	TGTGCCAGTCATAACGGGGGCCCCAATCAGCCCCAGCATTTT
TRBV19	TRBJ1-5	TRBD1	-	CASRANRDRERGSNQPQHF	TGTGCCAGTAGGGCTAACCGGGACAGGGAACGGGGGAGCAATCAGCCCCAGCATTTT